These 15 T cell receptor beta chains share one sample of origin, sequenced in a study of blood T cells in healthy people across ages (dated by TCRdb to between 2014 and 2017). The library was obtained by 5' RACE. The sequencer was an Illumina HiSeq 2500. A second PCR of about 6 to 11 cycles was performed with a sample-barcoded 5' primer and a J-beta primer mix. Using fastp at Q25 and MiXCR, TCRdb reprocessed the public reads and kept productive beta chains. Each record represents a unique CDR3 protein, reported with the most common genes and DNA among its rows. The sample table lists fewer than 2,000,000 distinct CDR3 sequences, roughly a third of them with a count of one. Of the sample, roughly 10% is held by the ten largest clones. The sequenced sample consisted of blood. Every receptor here comes from a woman in her twenties or thirties in good health.

This clonotype was detected only once. The chain has TRBV20-1 and TRBJ1-5; 9 positions agree with TRBD1. This CDR3 spans 14 amino acids. V lost 3 bases to trimming and J lost 3 bases; unmatched junction nucleotides: 3. Germline values: CDR1 DFQATT, CDR2 SNEGSKA (reference sequence). CDR3 nucleotides: TGCAGTGCTAGTGGACAGGGGTTCAATCAGCCCCAGCATTTT. It encodes CSASGQGFNQPQHF.

The chain employs TRBV12-3 or TRBV12-4 and TRBJ1-5, with 12 positions matching TRBD1. The V and J ends lost 7 bases and 6 bases, in that order; junction bases with no gene match: 7. The CDR3 sequence is 15 residues long. The CDR3 nucleotides are TGTGCCAGCACCCCGGGACAGGGGGCGAGTCAGCCCCAGCATTTT. Amino acid sequence: CASTPGQGASQPQHF.

The chain combines TRBV5-1 with TRBJ2-6; no reliable D call. Germline CDR1 and CDR2: SGHRS and YFSETQ. The CDR3 sequence is 15 residues long. Trimming took 0 bases from V and 6 from J, leaving 10 bases between them. CDR3 in amino acids: CASSLESLEANVLTF. CDR3 bases: TGCGCCAGCAGCTTGGAAAGTTTAGAGGCCAACGTCCTGACTTTC.

This clonotype was found many times. The gene calls are TRBV4-1 and TRBJ2-1; 13 bases match TRBD2. The CDR3 contains 19 residues. V lost 2 bases and J lost 6; bases outside the gene matches: 13. Germline V CDR1 and CDR2: MGHRA, YSYEKL. The CDR3 sequence is CASSQNSKGGLAGTNEQFF. In DNA, the CDR3 is TGCGCCAGCAGCCAAAACTCCAAAGGGGGACTAGCGGGGACCAATGAGCAGTTCTTC.

Regarding this clonotype: A much bigger clone sits one base away, suggesting this may be a read error. The chain couples TRBV29-1 to TRBJ2-3; maybe TRBD2 (6 bases). Looked up from germline, CDR1 is SQVTM and CDR2 is ANQGSEA. Deletions cut 4 bases from V and 1 base from J, with 9 bases between. The length of the CDR3 is 13 residues. The CDR3 reads CSVGRLGTDTQYF. CDR3 nucleotides: TGCAGCGTTGGAAGACTAGGCACAGATACGCAGTATTTT.

The chain carries TRBV7-8 and TRBJ2-3; 15 bases are a match to TRBD2. V dropped 1 base and J dropped 0; count of bases not matched to a gene: 5. CDR1 SGHVS and CDR2 FQNEAQ come from the germline V gene. The CDR3 loop spans 19 amino acids. The CDR3 nucleotides read TGTGCCAGCAGCTTAGACCCGGGACTAGCGGGGGGCAGCACAGATACGCAGTATTTT. This gives the protein CASSLDPGLAGGSTDTQYF.

This clonotype appeared a few times. The chain has TRBV20-1 and TRBJ2-5; 7 bases line up with TRBD2. The better agreement between TRBJ2-7 and the DNA end casts doubt on the J call. The CDR3 extends over 14 amino acids. From germline, CDR1 is DFQATT and CDR2 SNEGSKA (reference sequence). CDR3 sequence reads: CSASRGDMGYEQYF. In nucleotides, the CDR3 is TGCAGTGCTAGTCGGGGGGATATGGGATACGAGCAGTACTTC.

At least ten counts were recorded for this clonotype. This sequence joins TRBV7-9 and TRBJ2-7, with TRBD2 identical over 10 bases. V gave up 6 bases and J gave up 3 bases; unmatched junction bases: 11. CDR3 length: 16 amino acids. Germline assignment: CDR1 SEHNR and CDR2 FQNEAQ (reference sequence). CDR3 amino acids: CASRDIASGRSYEQYF. The CDR3 DNA is TGTGCCAGCAGGGATATTGCTAGCGGGAGAAGCTACGAGCAGTACTTC.

This chain links TRBV5-1 with TRBJ1-1; no definite D call. Germline assignment: CDR1 SGHRS and CDR2 YFSETQ. There are 11 residues in the CDR3. This CDR3 reads CPQPMGAEAFF. DNA for the CDR3: TGCCCTCAGCCAATGGGAGCTGAAGCTTTCTTT.

This clonotype was counted a few times. The chain joins TRBV6-6 to TRBJ2-5; 12 bases match TRBD2. With 6 bases clipped from V and 0 bases from J, the junction kept 5 bases outside the gene matches. Germline CDR1 and CDR2: MNHNY and SVGAGI (reference sequence). CDR3 length: 16 amino acids. The CDR3 DNA sequence: TGTGCCAGCAGAACCGGGACTAGCGGGTACCAAGAGACCCAGTACTTC. It encodes CASRTGTSGYQETQYF.

This clonotype was counted only a few times. The genes are TRBV10-3 and TRBJ1-1, with D perhaps matching TRBD1 (6 bases). Trimming removed 7 bases at V and 1 base at J, with 10 bases between. This CDR3 comprises 13 residues. In germline, CDR1 is ENHRY, CDR2 SYGVKD. CDR3 DNA sequence: TGTGCCATCACAAGGACAGAGAACACTGAAGCTTTCTTT. As protein: CAITRTENTEAFF.

This clonotype has just one count. Likely a read error: the CDR3 ends without its conserved phenylalanine or tryptophan. The DNA is left out, because the CDR3 cannot be placed on it with certainty; the CDR3 is given as TCRdb lists it. J is TRBJ2-1 and V is TRBV29-1; the DNA was not compared with TRBD1, the D call given in the table. Inclusive of both ends, the CDR3 amounts to 14 amino acids. Germline CDR1 SQVTM, CDR2 ANQGSEA. CDR3 loop: CTERGGGFTMSSSS.

A note on this clonotype: At one end, the junction sequence differs from germline, possibly due to a read error. This chain joins TRBV6-1 and TRBJ1-5; D is unresolved. The length of the CDR3 is 16 residues. Germline CDR1 MNHNS, CDR2 SASEGT. The CDR3 nucleotides are TGTGCCAGCAGCGAAGGAGAACCTATAGCCAATCAGCCCCAGCATTTT. This encodes CASSEGEPIANQPQHF.

As regards this clonotype: The germline gene is not matched at one end of the junction; a read error may be the cause. V usage is TRBV5-1 and J usage is TRBJ2-2; 8 bases line up with TRBD2. The germline CDR1 and CDR2 sequences are SGHRS and YFSETQ. This CDR3 is built from 15 residues. The CDR3 loop is CASSLEAGDTGEQFF. CDR3 in DNA: TGCGCCAGCAGCTTGGAAGCGGGGGATACCGGGGAGCAGTTTTTT.

This clonotype was recorded a few times. V usage is TRBV9 and J usage is TRBJ2-3; D unclear. Looked up from germline, CDR1 is SGDLS and CDR2 is YYNGEE. Trimming removed 3 bases from V and 2 bases from J, with 13 bases in between. The CDR3 sequence is 15 residues long. CDR3 residues: CASSAPAPPTDTQYF. The CDR3 bases are TGTGCCAGCAGCGCGCCCGCCCCCCCCACAGATACGCAGTATTTT.